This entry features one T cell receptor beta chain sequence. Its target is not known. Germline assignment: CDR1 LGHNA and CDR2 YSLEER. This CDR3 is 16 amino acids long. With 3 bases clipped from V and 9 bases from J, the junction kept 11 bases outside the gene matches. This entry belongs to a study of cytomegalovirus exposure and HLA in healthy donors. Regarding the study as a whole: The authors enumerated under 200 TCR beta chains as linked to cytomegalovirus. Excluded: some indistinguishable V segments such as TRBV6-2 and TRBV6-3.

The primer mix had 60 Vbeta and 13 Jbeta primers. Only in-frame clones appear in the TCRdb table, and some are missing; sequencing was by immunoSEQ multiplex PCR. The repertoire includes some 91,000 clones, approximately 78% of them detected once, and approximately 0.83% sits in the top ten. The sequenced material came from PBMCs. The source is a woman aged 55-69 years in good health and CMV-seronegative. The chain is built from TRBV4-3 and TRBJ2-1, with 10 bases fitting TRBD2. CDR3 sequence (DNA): TGCGCCAGCAGCCAGGACCTAGCGGGAGTGGACCCTGAGCAGTTCTTC. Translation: CASSQDLAGVDPEQFF.